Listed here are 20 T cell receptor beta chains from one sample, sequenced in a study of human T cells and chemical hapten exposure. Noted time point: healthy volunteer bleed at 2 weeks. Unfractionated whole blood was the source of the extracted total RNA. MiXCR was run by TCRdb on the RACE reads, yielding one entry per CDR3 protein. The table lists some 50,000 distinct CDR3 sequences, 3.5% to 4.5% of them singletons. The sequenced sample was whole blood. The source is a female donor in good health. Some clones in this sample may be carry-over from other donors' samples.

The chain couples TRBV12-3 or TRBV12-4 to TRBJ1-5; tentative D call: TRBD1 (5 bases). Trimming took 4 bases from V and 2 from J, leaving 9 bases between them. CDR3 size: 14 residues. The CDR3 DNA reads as TGTGCCAGCAGTTACAGAGGGGGCAATCAGCCCCAGCATTTT. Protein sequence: CASSYRGGNQPQHF.

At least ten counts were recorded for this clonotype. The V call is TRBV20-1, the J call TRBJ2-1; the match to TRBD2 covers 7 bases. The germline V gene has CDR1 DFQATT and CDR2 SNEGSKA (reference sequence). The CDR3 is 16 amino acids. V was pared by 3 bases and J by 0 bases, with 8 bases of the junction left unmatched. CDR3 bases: TGCAGTGCTAGTCCAAGAGCGGGGCGCTCCTACAATGAGCAGTTCTTC. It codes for CSASPRAGRSYNEQFF.

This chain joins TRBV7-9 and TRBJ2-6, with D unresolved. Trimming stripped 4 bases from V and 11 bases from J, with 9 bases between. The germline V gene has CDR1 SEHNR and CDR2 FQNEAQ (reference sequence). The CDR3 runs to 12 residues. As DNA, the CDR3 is TGTGCCAGCAGCTGGCGCTCGGACGTCCTGACTTTC. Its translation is CASSWRSDVLTF.

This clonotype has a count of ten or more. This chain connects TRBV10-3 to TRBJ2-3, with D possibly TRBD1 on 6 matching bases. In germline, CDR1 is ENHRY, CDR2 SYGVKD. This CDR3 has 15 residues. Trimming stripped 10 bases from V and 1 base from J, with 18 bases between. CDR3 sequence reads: CASNRDLSGTDTQYF. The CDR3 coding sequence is TGTGCCAGCAACAGGGATTTATCTGGCACAGATACGCAGTATTTT.

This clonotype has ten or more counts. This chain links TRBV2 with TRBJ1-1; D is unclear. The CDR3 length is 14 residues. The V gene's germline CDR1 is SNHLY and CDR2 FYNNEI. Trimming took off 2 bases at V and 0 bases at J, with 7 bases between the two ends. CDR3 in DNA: TGTGCCAGCAGTGAACCAGGTTTGAACACTGAAGCTTTCTTT. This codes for CASSEPGLNTEAFF.

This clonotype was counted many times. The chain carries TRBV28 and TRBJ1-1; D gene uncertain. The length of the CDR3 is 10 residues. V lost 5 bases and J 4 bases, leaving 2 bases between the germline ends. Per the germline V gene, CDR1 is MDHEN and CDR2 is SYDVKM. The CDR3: CASSTTEAFF. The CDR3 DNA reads TGTGCCAGCAGTACCACTGAAGCTTTCTTT.

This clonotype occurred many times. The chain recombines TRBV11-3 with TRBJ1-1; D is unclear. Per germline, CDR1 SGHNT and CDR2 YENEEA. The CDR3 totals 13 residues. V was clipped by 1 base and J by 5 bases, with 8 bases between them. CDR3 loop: CASSLGHGTEAFF. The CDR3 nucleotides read TGTGCCAGCAGCTTAGGTCACGGAACTGAAGCTTTCTTT.

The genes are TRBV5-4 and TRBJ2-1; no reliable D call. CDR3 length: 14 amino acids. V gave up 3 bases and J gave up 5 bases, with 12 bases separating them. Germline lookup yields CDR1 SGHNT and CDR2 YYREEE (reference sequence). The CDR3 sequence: CASSYGPRDNEQFF. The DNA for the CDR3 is TGTGCCAGCAGCTATGGACCAAGAGACAATGAGCAGTTCTTC.

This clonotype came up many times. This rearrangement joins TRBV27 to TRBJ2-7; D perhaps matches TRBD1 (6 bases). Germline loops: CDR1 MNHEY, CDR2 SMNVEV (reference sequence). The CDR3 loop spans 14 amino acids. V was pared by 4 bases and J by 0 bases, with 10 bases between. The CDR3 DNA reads TGTGCCAGCAGTTATGGACAGAGCTCCTACGAGCAGTACTTC. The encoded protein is CASSYGQSSYEQYF.

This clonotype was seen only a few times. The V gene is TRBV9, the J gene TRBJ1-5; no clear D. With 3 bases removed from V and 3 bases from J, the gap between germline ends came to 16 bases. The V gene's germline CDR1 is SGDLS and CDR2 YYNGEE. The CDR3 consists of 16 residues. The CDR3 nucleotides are TGTGCCAGCAGCGAGGAGGAAGGACCACCCAATCAGCCCCAGCATTTT. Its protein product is CASSEEEGPPNQPQHF.

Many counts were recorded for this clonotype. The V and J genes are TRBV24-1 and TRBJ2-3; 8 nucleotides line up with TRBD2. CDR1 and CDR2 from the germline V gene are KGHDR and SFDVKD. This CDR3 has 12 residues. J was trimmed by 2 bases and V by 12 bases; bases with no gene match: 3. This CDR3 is CASRGATDTQYF. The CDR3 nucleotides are TGTGCCTCGCGGGGGGCCACAGATACGCAGTATTTT.

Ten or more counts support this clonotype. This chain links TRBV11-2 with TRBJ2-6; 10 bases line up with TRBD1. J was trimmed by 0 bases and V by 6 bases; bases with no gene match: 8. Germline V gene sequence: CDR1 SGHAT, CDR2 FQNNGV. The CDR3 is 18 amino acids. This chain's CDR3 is CASSSVRTGGSGANVLTF. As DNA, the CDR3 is TGTGCCAGCAGTTCCGTCCGGACAGGGGGCTCTGGGGCCAACGTCCTGACTTTC. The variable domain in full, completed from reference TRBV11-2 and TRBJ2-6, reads EAGVAQSPRYKIIEKRQSVAFWCNPISGHATLYWYQQILGQGPKLLIQFQNNGVVDDSQLPKDRFSAERLKGVDSTLKIQPAKLEDSAVYLCASSSVRTGGSGANVLTFGAGSRLTVL.

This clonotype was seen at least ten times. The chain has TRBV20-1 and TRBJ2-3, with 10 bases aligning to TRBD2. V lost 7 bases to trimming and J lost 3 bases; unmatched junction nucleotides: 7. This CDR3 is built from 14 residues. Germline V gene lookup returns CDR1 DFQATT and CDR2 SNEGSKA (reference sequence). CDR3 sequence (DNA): TGCAGTGTTCCCCAAGCGGGGGGGACAGATACGCAGTATTTT. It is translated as CSVPQAGGTDTQYF.

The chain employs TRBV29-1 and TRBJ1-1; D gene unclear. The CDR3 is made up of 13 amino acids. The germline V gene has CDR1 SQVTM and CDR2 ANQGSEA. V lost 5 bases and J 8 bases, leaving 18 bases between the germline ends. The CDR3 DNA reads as TGCAGCGTTATCGAGACCGGGAGAGTCGAAGCTTTCTTT. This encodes CSVIETGRVEAFF.

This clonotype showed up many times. The CDR3 spells CASSQNPPGTGVDYGYTF. Here the CDR3 DNA reads TGCGCCAGCAGCCAAAATCCCCCCGGGACAGGGGTCGACTATGGCTACACCTTC. The gene calls are TRBV4-3 and TRBJ1-2, with 10 bases aligning to TRBD1. With 2 bases clipped from V and 3 bases from J, the junction kept 12 bases outside the gene matches. CDR3 length: 18 residues. CDR1 and CDR2 (germline): LGHNA, YSLEER.

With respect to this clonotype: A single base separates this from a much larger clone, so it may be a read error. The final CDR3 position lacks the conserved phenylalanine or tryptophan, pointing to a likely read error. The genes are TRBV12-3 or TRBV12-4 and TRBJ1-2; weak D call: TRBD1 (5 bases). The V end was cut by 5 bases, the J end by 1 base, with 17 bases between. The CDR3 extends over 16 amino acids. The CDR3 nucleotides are TGTGCCAGCAGTCAGGGTACAGCCTTTATTAACTATGGCTACACCCTC. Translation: CASSQGTAFINYGYTL.

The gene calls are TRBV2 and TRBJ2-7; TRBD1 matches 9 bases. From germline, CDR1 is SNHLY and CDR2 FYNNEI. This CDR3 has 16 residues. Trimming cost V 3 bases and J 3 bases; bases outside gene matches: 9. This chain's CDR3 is CASSDSGGTGFYEQYF. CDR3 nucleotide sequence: TGTGCCAGCAGTGATTCAGGCGGGACAGGGTTCTACGAGCAGTACTTC.

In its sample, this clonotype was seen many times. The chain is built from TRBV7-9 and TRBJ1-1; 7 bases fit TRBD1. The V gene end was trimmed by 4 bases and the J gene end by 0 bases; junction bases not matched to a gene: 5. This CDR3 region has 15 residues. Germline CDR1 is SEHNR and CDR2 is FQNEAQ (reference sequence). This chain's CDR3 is CASSSYRGMNTEAFF. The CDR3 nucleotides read TGTGCCAGCAGCTCCTACAGGGGAATGAACACTGAAGCTTTCTTT.

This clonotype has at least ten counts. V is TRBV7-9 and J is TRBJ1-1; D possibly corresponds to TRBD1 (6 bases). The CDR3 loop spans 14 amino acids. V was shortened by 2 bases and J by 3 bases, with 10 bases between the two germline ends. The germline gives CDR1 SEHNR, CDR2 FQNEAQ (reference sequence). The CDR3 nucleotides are TGTGCCAGCAGCTTAAGGGGGATGGACACTGAAGCTTTCTTT. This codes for CASSLRGMDTEAFF.

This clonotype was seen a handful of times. This CDR3 is CASSAGQGSLGDYQPQHF. In DNA, the CDR3 is TGTGCCAGCAGCGCGGGACAGGGTAGTCTGGGAGACTATCAGCCCCAGCATTTT. The V call is TRBV5-5, the J call TRBJ1-5, with 9 bases aligning to TRBD1. Germline loops: CDR1 SGHKS, CDR2 YYEKEE (reference sequence). The V gene end was trimmed by 4 bases and the J gene end by 5 bases; junction bases not matched to a gene: 16. The CDR3 extends over 18 amino acids.